The TCR beta chain under discussion was sequenced for a study of T cell responses to AZD1222 COVID-19 vaccine. Germline lookup yields CDR1 MNHNS and CDR2 SASEGT. CDR3 length: 16 residues. The V end lost 1 base, the J end lost 1 base, and 13 bases lay between the germline ends. As to this clone: Its antigen is unknown.

Some clones are missing from TCRdb's copy, which holds only in-frame ones; the method was immunoSEQ multiplex PCR. Among 65,000 or so clones listed, 80% to 85% were seen once. General study results and limits: Seropositive status at baseline applied to only five or six AZD1222 recipients. Two AZD1222 doses significantly raised spike-specific TCR breadth and depth over controls. There were repertoire samples only from the period after the peak T cell response.

The clonotype was recovered from an adult in good health. The chain links TRBV6-1 to TRBJ1-2; the D gene is possibly TRBD1 (6 bases). Here the sequenced sample was peripheral blood, taken on day 0 of AZD1222 vaccination. CDR3 residues: CASSEEEQGFNYGYTF. The CDR3 DNA reads as TGTGCCAGCAGTGAAGAAGAACAGGGATTTAACTATGGCTACACCTTC.